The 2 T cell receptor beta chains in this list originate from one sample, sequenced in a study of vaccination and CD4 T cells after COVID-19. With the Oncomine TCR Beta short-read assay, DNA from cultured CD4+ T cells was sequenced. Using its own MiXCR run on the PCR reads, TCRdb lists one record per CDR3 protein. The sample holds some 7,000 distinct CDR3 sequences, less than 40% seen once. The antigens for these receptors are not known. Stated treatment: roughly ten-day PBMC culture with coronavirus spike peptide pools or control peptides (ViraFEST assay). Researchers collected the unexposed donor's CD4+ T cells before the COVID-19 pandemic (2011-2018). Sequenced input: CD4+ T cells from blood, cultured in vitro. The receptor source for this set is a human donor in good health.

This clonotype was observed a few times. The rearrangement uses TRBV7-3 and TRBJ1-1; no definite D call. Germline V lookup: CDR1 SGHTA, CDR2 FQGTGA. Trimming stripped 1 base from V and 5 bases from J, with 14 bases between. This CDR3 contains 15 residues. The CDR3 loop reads CASSLNGLGGTEAFF. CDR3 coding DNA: TGTGCCAGCAGCTTAAATGGTTTAGGCGGGACTGAAGCTTTCTTT.

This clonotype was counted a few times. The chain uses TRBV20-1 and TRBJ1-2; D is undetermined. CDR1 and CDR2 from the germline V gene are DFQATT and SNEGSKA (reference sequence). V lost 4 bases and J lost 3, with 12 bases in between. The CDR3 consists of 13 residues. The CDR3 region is CSATDQADYGYTF. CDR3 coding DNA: TGCAGTGCTACGGACCAGGCGGACTATGGCTACACCTTC.